Below are 3 T cell receptor beta chains sequenced from a single sample in a study of T-cell reconstitution after alpha-beta-depleted transplantation in children. Preparation of the TCRbeta library involved a method that used unique molecular identifiers. Using its own MiXCR run on the PCR reads, TCRdb lists one record per CDR3 protein. Among around 340,000 distinct CDR3 sequences listed, more than 10% were seen once. The specimen was PBMCs, collected from the stem cell graft. The receptors were sampled from a human donor who donated a stem cell graft to a child with Fanconi anemia.

The chain couples TRBV7-9 to TRBJ2-3; 7 positions agree with TRBD2. V lost 2 bases to trimming and J lost 2 bases; unmatched junction nucleotides: 10. CDR1 is SEHNR and CDR2 is FQNEAQ in the germline V gene (reference sequence). The CDR3 is 17 amino acids. The chain's CDR3 is CASSLPPRGGVTDTQYF. CDR3 sequence (DNA): TGTGCCAGCAGCTTACCCCCAAGGGGAGGGGTCACAGATACGCAGTATTTT. The full variable domain, its missing parts supplied by reference TRBV7-9 and TRBJ2-3, is DTGVSQNPRHKITKRGQNVTFRCDPISEHNRLYWYRQTLGQGPEFLTYFQNEAQLEKSRLLSDRFSAERPKGSFSTLEIQRTEQGDSAMYLCASSLPPRGGVTDTQYFGPGTRLTVL.

J is TRBJ2-7 and V is TRBV7-9, with D uncertain. Trimming cost V 1 base and J 3 bases, with 13 bases left between them. From germline, CDR1 is SEHNR and CDR2 FQNEAQ (reference sequence). This CDR3 spans 15 amino acids. The CDR3, as DNA: TGTGCCAGCAGCTTAGGTCACGGCAGATTCTACGAGCAGTACTTC. Amino acid sequence: CASSLGHGRFYEQYF.

At least ten counts were recorded for this clonotype. The gene calls are TRBV5-1 and TRBJ2-5; D not resolved. The V gene's germline CDR1 is SGHRS and CDR2 YFSETQ. This CDR3 region has 14 residues. Trimming removed 0 bases from V and 5 bases from J, with 11 bases in between. The CDR3 region is CASSLEGFPETQYF. CDR3 sequence (DNA): TGCGCCAGCAGCTTGGAAGGCTTCCCGGAGACCCAGTACTTC.